This TCR beta chain was captured in a study of human T cells and chemical hapten exposure. Study-level information: 0.01% DPC was applied to the upper back in patch tests, which were read at 6 days.

As for time point: patch test 1, 2 weeks after DPC sensitization. Treatment noted: therapeutic diphenylcyclopropenone sensitization with weekly scalp DPC. Study-wide findings and caveats: As the donors had alopecia, their immune response may differ from healthy people's.

This clonotype was detected a few times. Antigen: not known. TCRdb reprocessed the RACE reads with MiXCR, giving one entry per CDR3 protein. The sample yields 100,000 or so distinct CDR3 sequences, 8% to 11% seen once. Germline lookup yields CDR1 SGHRS and CDR2 YFSETQ. The germline V and J ends were trimmed by 0 bases and 5 bases, with 19 bases remaining between them. The CDR3 is 17 amino acids. V is TRBV5-1 and J is TRBJ2-3; a weak D match, TRBD1 (6 bases). The material was whole blood, obtained in connection with sensitization to the hapten diphenylcyclopropenone (DPC). The receptor comes from a man aged 35 to 55 with alopecia areata. Some clones in this sample may be carry-over from other donors' samples. CDR3 sequence reads: CASSLGSGTNTGDTQYF. The CDR3 DNA is TGCGCCAGCAGCTTGGGCTCCGGGACAAACACGGGAGATACGCAGTATTTT.